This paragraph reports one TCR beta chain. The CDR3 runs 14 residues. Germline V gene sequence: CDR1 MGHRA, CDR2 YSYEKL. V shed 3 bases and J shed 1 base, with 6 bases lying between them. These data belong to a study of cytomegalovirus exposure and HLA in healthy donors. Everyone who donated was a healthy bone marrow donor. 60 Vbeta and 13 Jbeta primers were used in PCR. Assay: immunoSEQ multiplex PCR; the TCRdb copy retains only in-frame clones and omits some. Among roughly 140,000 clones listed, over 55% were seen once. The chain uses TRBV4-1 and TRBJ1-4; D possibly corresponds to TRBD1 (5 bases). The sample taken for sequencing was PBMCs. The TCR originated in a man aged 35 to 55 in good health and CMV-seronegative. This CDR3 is CASSHRVTNEKLFF. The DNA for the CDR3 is TGCGCCAGCAGCCACAGGGTAACTAATGAAAAACTGTTTTTT.